The rows below give T cell receptor beta chains drawn from one sample of a study of identical twins. TCRdb recomputed calls from the 5' RACE reads with MiXCR, one row per CDR3 protein. This table holds about 240,000 distinct CDR3 sequences, 8% to 11% found once. The sequencing input was memory T cells sorted from blood. The receptors come from a man aged 50-60 years in good health. The CDR3 runs from the conserved cysteine through the conserved F or W. Fields, in order: CDR3 length, D gene, J gene, V gene, clone size, CDR3 DNA, CDR3 protein. D genes are given only for firm matches. Only part of the rows carry a size: once, few, many, or a class if the clone is expanded.

>14|.|TRBJ2-1|TRBV7-2|many
TGTGCCAGCAGCTTAACGCTCCGGGACGATGAGCAGTTCTTC
CASSLTLRDDEQFF
>11|.|TRBJ2-5|TRBV6-2/TRBV6-3|many
TGTGCCAGCAGCGGACAGGAGACCCAGTACTTC
CASSGQETQYF
>13|.|TRBJ1-1|TRBV12-3/TRBV12-4|many
TGTGCCAGCAGGGTACAGGCACTGAATGAAGCTTTCTTT
CASRVQALNEAFF
>13|.|TRBJ2-7|TRBV20-1|many
TGCAGTGCTAGAGATTCGGGTTTCTACGAGCAGTACTTC
CSARDSGFYEQYF
>14|TRBD2|TRBJ2-7|TRBV20-1|many
TGCAGTGCGCCTGGGGGGGGGGAGTCCTACGAGCAGTACTTC
CSAPGGGESYEQYF
>16|TRBD2|TRBJ2-3|TRBV6-5|.
TGTGCCAGCAGTTACCGCGGGGGACGCGTCACAGATACGCAGTATTTT
CASSYRGGRVTDTQYF
>15|.|TRBJ2-3|TRBV9|many
TGTGCCAGCAGCGTAGCGGACGGCTGGCCAGATACGCAGTATTTT
CASSVADGWPDTQYF
>13|.|TRBJ1-2|TRBV6-1|many
TGTGCCAGCAGTACCCCCCGGCTCGATGGCTACACCTTC
CASSTPRLDGYTF
>15|TRBD1|TRBJ2-3|TRBV5-1|few
TGCGCCAGCAGCCCCGGGACAGGGGAGGCAGATACGCAGTATTTT
CASSPGTGEADTQYF
>14|.|TRBJ2-5|TRBV1|.
TGCACCAGCAGCCTAGACAGGGAACAAGAGACCCAGTACTTC
CTSSLDREQETQYF
>16|TRBD2|TRBJ2-1|TRBV12-3/TRBV12-4|many
TGTGCCAGCAGTTTCGGACTAGCGAGCTCCTACAATGAGCAGTTCTTC
CASSFGLASSYNEQFF
>14|.|TRBJ1-4|TRBV4-3|.
TGCGCCAGCAGCCAAGGACTGTATAATGAAAAACTGTTTTTT
CASSQGLYNEKLFF
>13|.|TRBJ1-2|TRBV6-1|few
TGTGCCAGCAGTCTCCCCGGGACCTCGGGCTACACCTTC
CASSLPGTSGYTF
>18|TRBD2|TRBJ2-1|TRBV2|.
TGTGCCAGCAGTGGTCCCCTAGCGGGGGCCCCTAACTACAATGAGCAGTTCTTC
CASSGPLAGAPNYNEQFF
>20|TRBD2|TRBJ2-7|TRBV6-2/TRBV6-3|few
TGTGCCAGCAGCCGGACTAGCGGGAGAACAGGGGCCCCCAGTCACTACGAGCAGTACTTC
CASSRTSGRTGAPSHYEQYF
>14|TRBD1|TRBJ1-2|TRBV27|.
TGTGCCAGCAGTACACGACAGGGGTACTATGGCTACACCTTC
CASSTRQGYYGYTF
>14|.|TRBJ2-1|TRBV12-3/TRBV12-4|.
TGTGCCAGCAGCCGACCAGGGAGTGGTTATGAGCAGTTCTTC
CASSRPGSGYEQFF
>14|TRBD2|TRBJ2-7|TRBV7-2|few
TGTGCCAGCAGCATTGGCGGGACTAGCGACGAGCAGTACTTC
CASSIGGTSDEQYF
>15|TRBD2|TRBJ2-3|TRBV2|few
TGTGCCAGCAACGGACTAGCGCAAAACACAGATACGCAGTATTTT
CASNGLAQNTDTQYF
>17|TRBD2|TRBJ2-1|TRBV4-1|.
TGCGCCAGCACCCTCGAATACCCGGGGGGGACATACAATGAGCAGTTCTTC
CASTLEYPGGTYNEQFF
>11|.|TRBJ1-1|TRBV29-1|many
TGCAGCGTTCAAGTGGACACTGAAGCTTTCTTT
CSVQVDTEAFF
>13|TRBD1|TRBJ2-7|TRBV20-1|few
TGCAGTGCTCGACAGGGCGTTTCCTACGAGCAGTACTTC
CSARQGVSYEQYF
>15|.|TRBJ1-2|TRBV4-3|medium-sized
TGCGCCAGCAGCCAAGATAGGAACAGGAACTATGGCTACACCTTC
CASSQDRNRNYGYTF
>15|TRBD1|TRBJ2-7|TRBV6-5|.
TGTGCCAGCAGTAACCGGGACAGGGGAAGGAACGAGCAGTACTTT
CASSNRDRGRNEQYF
>15|.|TRBJ2-7|TRBV6-8|.
TGTGCCAGCAGTTACCGGGGACCCCCGGGCTACGAGCAGTACTTC
CASSYRGPPGYEQYF
>15|.|TRBJ2-1|TRBV10-3|many
TGTGCCATCAGGGCGGGGGCGGAACACTACAATGAGCAGTTCTTC
CAIRAGAEHYNEQFF
>16|.|TRBJ1-1|TRBV28|few
TGTGCCAGCACAGTTTATGGTTTGGGGGGGGGCACTGAAGCTTTCTTT
CASTVYGLGGGTEAFF
>13|.|TRBJ1-5|TRBV10-3|few
TGTGCCATCTCACACACTGGTATTCAGCCCCAGCATTTT
CAISHTGIQPQHF
>15|.|TRBJ1-4|TRBV5-1|.
TGCGCCAGCAGCTTGGGTGTGGGGGCGGAGGAAAAACTGTTTTTT
CASSLGVGAEEKLFF
>15|.|TRBJ2-3|TRBV5-5|many
TGTGCCAGCAGAGACACGGTCCAACGCACAGATACGCAGTATTTT
CASRDTVQRTDTQYF
>15|.|TRBJ2-5|TRBV28|few
TGTGCCAGCAGTCCCCCTGCCGCGCTAGCTGAGACCCAGTACTTC
CASSPPAALAETQYF
>11|.|TRBJ1-1|TRBV7-9|many
TGTGCCAGCAGCTTCGAGGTTGAAGCTTTCTTT
CASSFEVEAFF
>15|.|TRBJ1-4|TRBV6-2/TRBV6-3|.
TGTGCCAGCAACATGCAAGGGTCAACTAATGAAAAACTGTTTTTT
CASNMQGSTNEKLFF
>15|TRBD1|TRBJ2-7|TRBV7-6|once
TGTGCCAGCAGCTTAGCGAGGGACAGCACCTACGAGCAGTACTTC
CASSLARDSTYEQYF
>16|TRBD1|TRBJ2-2|TRBV20-1|.
TGCAGTGCTAGGCTCCCCGACAGGGTCGGGGTCGGGGAGCTGTTTTTT
CSARLPDRVGVGELFF
>14|TRBD2|TRBJ2-5|TRBV19|.
TGTGCCAGTAGTAAACTAGCGGACCTAGAGACCCAGTACTTC
CASSKLADLETQYF
>14|TRBD1|TRBJ2-5|TRBV10-3|few
TGTGCCATCAGTGAGTGGGACAGGGTGGAGACCCAGTACTTC
CAISEWDRVETQYF
>17|.|TRBJ2-3|TRBV14|few
TGTGCCAGCAGCCAAGATTGGCGGGACTTCGGCACAGATACGCAGTATTTT
CASSQDWRDFGTDTQYF
>17|TRBD2|TRBJ2-3|TRBV7-8|few
TGTGCCAGCAGCTCTACACCCCCGGGACTAGTTTCAGATACGCAGTATTTT
CASSSTPPGLVSDTQYF
>17|TRBD2|TRBJ2-1|TRBV2|few
TGTGCCAGCAGTGTCTCAGAGGGACTAGCGGGGACTGATGAGCAGTTCTTC
CASSVSEGLAGTDEQFF
>15|.|TRBJ2-3|TRBV27|few
TGTGCCAGCAGTTTAAAGGTCGGAGGCACAGATACGCAGTATTTT
CASSLKVGGTDTQYF
>17|TRBD2|TRBJ2-1|TRBV20-1|few
TGCAGTGCTACACCCCCGGGAGCGGGAGGGCCCTACAATGAGCAGTTCTTC
CSATPPGAGGPYNEQFF
>12|.|TRBJ1-1|TRBV6-1|.
TGTGCCAGCAGTGAAGTAAGGCTGGAAGCTTTCTTT
CASSEVRLEAFF
>19|TRBD1|TRBJ1-3|TRBV6-1|many
TGTGCCAGCAGTACCATAGCCGGGACAGGATTTATCACGGGAAACACCATATATTTT
CASSTIAGTGFITGNTIYF
>15|.|TRBJ2-5|TRBV27|.
TGTGCCAGCAGTACGACCGGGACTCTGATAGAGACCCAGTACTTC
CASSTTGTLIETQYF
>14|TRBD1|TRBJ2-7|TRBV9|.
TGTGCCAGCAGCGCCGGACAGGCTCTTTACGAGCAGTACTTC
CASSAGQALYEQYF
>13|.|TRBJ1-1|TRBV7-6|few
TGTGCCAGCAGCTCCAGGGAGAACACTGAAGCTTTCTTT
CASSSRENTEAFF
>15|.|TRBJ2-2|TRBV25-1|.
TGTGCCAGCAGCGTCAGGGGTCTAGACGGCGGGGAGCTGTTTTTT
CASSVRGLDGGELFF
>14|.|TRBJ2-7|TRBV15|.
TGTGCCACCAGCATGGATAGGGGTTCCTACGAGCAGTACTTC
CATSMDRGSYEQYF